Listed below are T cell receptor beta chains from one sample, sequenced in a study of T cell changes during pregnancy in multiple sclerosis. The repertoire was sequenced with immunoSEQ multiplex PCR; TCRdb's copy has only in-frame clones and lacks some. The table records approximately 64,000 clones, 90% of them present only once. Specimen: peripheral blood, collected in the second trimester of pregnancy. These receptors came from a female donor in good health, enrolled as a control in a pregnancy study. Each CDR3 is given with its conserved first and last residue. A D gene is named only where the DNA matches it firmly. Only part of the rows carry a size: once, few, many, or a class if the clone is expanded.

d_call j_call clone_size v_call cdr3_length cdr3_nt cdr3_aa
NA TRBJ2-1 NA TRBV9 16 TGTGCCAGCAGCCTCACCAGGCACAGTACCTACAATGAGCAGTTCTTC CASSLTRHSTYNEQFF
TRBD2 TRBJ2-1 NA TRBV27 15 TGTGCCAGCAGTTTGGGGACTAGCGGGATACTTGAGCAGTTCTTC CASSLGTSGILEQFF
NA TRBJ1-5 few TRBV5-1 16 TGCGCCAGCAGCTTGGGATCAGGAGGGGTCAATCAGCCCCAGCATTTT CASSLGSGGVNQPQHF
NA TRBJ1-2 NA TRBV29-1 12 TGCAGCGTTTACAGGACAGCCGATGGCTACACCTTC CSVYRTADGYTF
TRBD1 TRBJ2-7 NA TRBV30 14 TGTGCCTGGAGTAGGGGGCATTACAACTACGAGCAGTACTTC CAWSRGHYNYEQYF
NA TRBJ1-1 NA TRBV7-8 12 TGTGCCAGCAGCCCAGCCGAGGCTGAAGCTTTCTTT CASSPAEAEAFF
TRBD1 TRBJ2-7 NA TRBV27 15 TGTGCCAGCACCCTGGGGGGACAGGGGGCCTACGAGCAGTACTTC CASTLGGQGAYEQYF
NA TRBJ2-7 NA TRBV7-9 11 TGTGCCAGCAGCTTTAACTACGAGCAGTACTTC CASSFNYEQYF
TRBD2 TRBJ2-5 once TRBV14 16 TGTGCCAGCAGCCGCTTACTAGCGGGAGGGCCTGAGACCCAGTACTTC CASSRLLAGGPETQYF
TRBD2 TRBJ2-1 NA TRBV6-5 16 TGTGCCAGCAGTTGGGGACTAGCGGGGGCTTACAATGAGCAGTTCTTC CASSWGLAGAYNEQFF
NA TRBJ1-1 NA TRBV20-1 11 TGCAGTGCTTCCAGGGACACTGAAGCTTTCTTT CSASRDTEAFF
NA TRBJ2-7 once TRBV5-1 14 TGCGCCAGCAGCTTGATCCCCAGCTCCTACGAGCAGTACTTC CASSLIPSSYEQYF
NA TRBJ1-5 few TRBV2 15 TGTGCCAGCAGTGAAGCGCGAGGTAGCAATCAGCCCCAGCATTTT CASSEARGSNQPQHF
TRBD1 TRBJ1-2 once TRBV9 15 TGTGCCAGCAGCGCGGACAGGGGGTATAACTATGGCTACACCTTC CASSADRGYNYGYTF
NA TRBJ2-5 NA TRBV7-7 14 TGTGCTAGCAGCTTAGATCAGAGGTTGGAGACCCAGTACTTC CASSLDQRLETQYF
NA TRBJ2-1 large TRBV11-2 15 TGTGCCAGCAGCTTAGATTTGGCGGGCGGCAATGAGCAGTTCTTC CASSLDLAGGNEQFF
TRBD1 TRBJ1-1 NA TRBV19 12 TGTGCCAGTAGTACCCGGACAGGAGGAGCTTTCTTT CASSTRTGGAFF
NA TRBJ2-3 NA TRBV7-6 16 TGTGCCAGCAGCTTAGCGCGGGCGGGTCCTAGAGATACGCAGTATTTT CASSLARAGPRDTQYF
TRBD1 TRBJ2-2 once TRBV5-6 16 TGTGCCAGCAGCACCCGACAGGGGATCGCCGGCGGGGAGCTGTTTTTT CASSTRQGIAGGELFF
NA TRBJ2-7 many TRBV18 13 TGTGCCAGCTCACCCTTACCAGGGGTTGAGCAGTACTTC CASSPLPGVEQYF
NA TRBJ2-3 NA TRBV6-4 14 TGTGCCAGCAGTGAGGGGCGGGACACAGATACGCAGTATTTT CASSEGRDTDTQYF
TRBD1 TRBJ1-1 NA TRBV6-6 15 TGTGCCAGCAGCGACCCCCGGGACAGTGTAGGTGAAGCTTTCTTT CASSDPRDSVGEAFF
NA TRBJ1-4 few TRBV6-1 14 TGTGCCAGCAGTCAGTTTACAGAGAATGAAAAACTGTTTTTT CASSQFTENEKLFF
TRBD1 TRBJ2-7 once TRBV28 14 TGTGCCAGCAGGGAGACAGGGGGGGGCTACGAGCAGTACTTC CASRETGGGYEQYF
NA TRBJ2-7 NA TRBV28 15 TGTGCCAGCAGTTATGGACAGACCCTCTCCTACGAGCAGTACTTC CASSYGQTLSYEQYF
TRBD2 TRBJ2-1 once TRBV5-1 18 TGCGCCAGCAGCTTAAGATCCTCCCCTAGCGGGAGGTTCGATGAGCAGTTCTTC CASSLRSSPSGRFDEQFF
TRBD2 TRBJ2-5 NA TRBV7-8 17 TGTGCCAGCAGCCCCCAAGGGACTAGCGCCCGTTTGCGGACCCAGTACTTC CASSPQGTSARLRTQYF
NA TRBJ1-1 NA TRBV9 15 TGTGCCAGCAGCGGACAGACGGCCATGAACACTGAAGCTTTCTTT CASSGQTAMNTEAFF
NA TRBJ2-3 NA TRBV27 17 TGTGCCAGCAGTTCCCTCTCAGGGAGGTCTAGCACAGATACGCAGTATTTT CASSSLSGRSSTDTQYF
NA TRBJ2-2 NA TRBV7-6 13 TGTGCCAGCAGCAAGACAAACACCGGGGAGCTGTTTTTT CASSKTNTGELFF
TRBD1 TRBJ1-1 few TRBV4-2 14 TGTGCCAGCAGGTACAGGGGGCAGAACACTGAAGCTTTCTTT CASRYRGQNTEAFF
NA TRBJ1-2 NA TRBV7-9 16 TGTGCCAGCAGCTTATATTCCGAGACAACCGACTATGGCTACACCTTC CASSLYSETTDYGYTF
NA TRBJ1-6 NA TRBV5-1 16 TGCGCCAGCAGCTGGGGACCCAGGGGTACTAATTCACCCCTCCACTTT CASSWGPRGTNSPLHF
TRBD2 TRBJ2-7 NA TRBV2 18 TGTGCCAGCAGTGAAGAGCTAGCGGGGGGGCCACTCCTCTACGAGCAGTACTTC CASSEELAGGPLLYEQYF
NA TRBJ1-3 NA TRBV28 13 TGTGCCAGCAGTTTACAGGGGCCATACACCATATATTTT CASSLQGPYTIYF
NA TRBJ2-5 once TRBV11-2 15 TGTGCCAGCAGCTCCCTGATGGGGCGGGGTGGGACCCAGTACTTC CASSSLMGRGGTQYF
TRBD1 TRBJ2-7 few TRBV7-6 13 TGTGCCAGCAGCCACGGGACAGACTACGAGCAGTACTTC CASSHGTDYEQYF
NA TRBJ1-1 NA TRBV2 15 TGTGCCAGCAGTGATCGGTCGCCCATGAACACTGAAGCTTTCTTT CASSDRSPMNTEAFF
NA TRBJ1-3 NA TRBV18 13 TGTGCCAGCTCACCAGGGGGCGGAAACACCATATATTTT CASSPGGGNTIYF
TRBD2 TRBJ2-5 NA TRBV13 16 TGTGCCAGCAGCTTCTCAATAGCGGGCTGGCAAGAGACCCAGTACTTC CASSFSIAGWQETQYF
TRBD1 TRBJ2-3 NA TRBV6-1 14 TGTGCCAGCAGTGACTACAGGGGGCGGGATACGCAGTATTTT CASSDYRGRDTQYF
NA TRBJ1-5 NA TRBV4-1 15 TGCGCCAGCAGCCACCTAACAGGGAGCAATCAGCCCCAGCATTTT CASSHLTGSNQPQHF